The clone carrying this TCR beta chain showed up just once. This entry is derived from a study of siplizumab effects on memory and regulatory T cells. Assaying covered some 10^5 TCR templates per sample. Repertoires were generated with immunoSEQ multiplex PCR, while TCRdb's copy carries only in-frame clones and drops some. The table has some 100,000 clones, 96% seen once. This CDR3 is built from 14 residues. CDR1 and CDR2 (germline): SEHNR, FQNEAQ (reference sequence). V was shortened by 1 base and J by 5 bases, with 6 bases between the two germline ends. This sequence was found in a human donor in good health. The V gene is TRBV7-9, the J gene TRBJ1-6; no clear D. Sequenced material: naive CD4+ T cells sorted from blood. CDR3 bases: TGTGCCAGCAGCTTAGGGACTGATAATTCACCCCTCCACTTT. This sequence encodes CASSLGTDNSPLHF.